This T cell receptor beta chain originates from a study of cytomegalovirus exposure and HLA in healthy donors. Using immunoSEQ multiplex PCR, the repertoire was profiled, and TCRdb retains in-frame clones only, with some absent. Of some 120,000 clones in the sample, about 94% were seen once. This CDR3 is 15 amino acids long. Trimming cost V 0 bases and J 5 bases; bases outside gene matches: 8. The germline V gene has CDR1 SGDLS and CDR2 YYNGEE. The sequencing input was PBMCs. The rearrangement links TRBV9 to TRBJ2-7; 7 bases line up with TRBD1. This receptor was identified in a woman in her late teens or twenties in good health and CMV-seronegative. This CDR3 is CASSVARGQLDEQYF. The CDR3 DNA reads TGTGCCAGCAGCGTAGCTAGGGGACAGCTGGACGAGCAGTACTTC.